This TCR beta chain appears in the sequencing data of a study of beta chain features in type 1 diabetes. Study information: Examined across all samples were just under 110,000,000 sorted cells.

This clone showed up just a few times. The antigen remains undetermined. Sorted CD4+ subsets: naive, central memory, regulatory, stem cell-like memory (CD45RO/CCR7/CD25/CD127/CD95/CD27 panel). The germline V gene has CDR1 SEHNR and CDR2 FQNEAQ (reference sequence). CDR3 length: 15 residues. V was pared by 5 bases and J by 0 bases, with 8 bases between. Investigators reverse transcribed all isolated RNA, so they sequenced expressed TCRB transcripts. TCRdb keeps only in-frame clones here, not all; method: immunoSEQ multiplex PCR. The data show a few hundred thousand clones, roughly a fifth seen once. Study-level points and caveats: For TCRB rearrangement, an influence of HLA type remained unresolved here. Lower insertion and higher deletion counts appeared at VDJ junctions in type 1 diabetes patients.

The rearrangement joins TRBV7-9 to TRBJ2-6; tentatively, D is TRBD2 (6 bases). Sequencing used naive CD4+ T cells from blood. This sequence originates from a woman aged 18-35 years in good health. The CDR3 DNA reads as TGTGCCAGCAGCAGAGCGGGCTCTGGGGCCAACGTCCTGACTTTC. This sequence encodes CASSRAGSGANVLTF.